A selection of T cell receptor beta chains follows, all from one sample in a study of T cell clones after liver transplantation. The table came from immunoSEQ multiplex PCR; TCRdb's copy has only in-frame clones and leaves some out. The profile covers some 9,500 clones, with 72% appearing a single time and about a fifth taken by the ten largest. This specimen consisted of CD8+ T cells from blood, obtained at the roughly 15-month timepoint. These receptors originate from a human patient who received a liver transplant. A subset of T cells may come from the graft donor. Each CDR3 is given with its conserved first and last residue. D genes are given only for firm matches. Not all rows give a size; the values are once, few, many and, for expanded clones, a class.

d_call j_call clone_size v_call cdr3_aa cdr3_nt
TRBD2 TRBJ2-2 . TRBV7-6 CASSFPGGAPNTGELFF TGTGCCAGCAGCTTTCCCGGGGGGGCTCCGAACACCGGGGAGCTGTTTTTT
. TRBJ1-1 . TRBV5-1 CASSLVLGQTNTEAFF TGCGCCAGCAGCTTGGTACTGGGGCAGACTAACACTGAAGCTTTCTTT
TRBD1 TRBJ1-2 once TRBV5-8 CASSFRDREDYGYTF TGTGCCAGCAGCTTTAGGGACAGGGAGGACTATGGCTACACCTTC
TRBD1 TRBJ1-1 . TRBV5-5 CASSLGTGVNTEAFF TGTGCCAGCAGCCTCGGGACAGGGGTGAACACTGAAGCTTTCTTT
. TRBJ1-1 . TRBV10-2 CASSAQGMDTEAFF TGTGCCAGCAGTGCACAGGGCATGGACACTGAAGCTTTCTTT
TRBD1 TRBJ2-7 few TRBV27 CASSSYLGQAYEQYF TGTGCCAGCAGTTCCTACTTGGGACAGGCCTACGAGCAGTACTTC
. TRBJ2-5 . TRBV6-5 CASTIPRRTQETQYF TGTGCCAGCACAATCCCACGGAGAACGCAAGAGACCCAGTACTTC
TRBD2 TRBJ2-1 . TRBV28 CASSPVPGGVVGEQFF TGTGCCAGCAGCCCTGTTCCCGGGGGGGTTGTTGGTGAGCAGTTCTTC
. TRBJ1-2 . TRBV6-5 CASSPSSGLVYGYTF TGTGCCAGCAGCCCGTCGTCGGGGTTAGTGTATGGCTACACCTTC
. TRBJ2-5 . TRBV11-2 CASSQSPPSLDQETQYF TGTGCCAGCAGCCAATCGCCCCCCTCACTAGACCAAGAGACCCAGTACTTC
TRBD1 TRBJ2-2 . TRBV7-9 CASSPTGQGAGGELFF TGTGCCAGCAGCCCAACGGGACAGGGGGCCGGTGGGGAGCTGTTTTTT
. TRBJ2-7 few TRBV27 CASSPADDGYEQYF TGTGCCAGCAGTCCGGCCGACGATGGCTACGAGCAGTACTTC
. TRBJ1-4 once TRBV19 CASSIGIATNEKLFF TGTGCCAGTAGTATAGGGATTGCAACTAATGAAAAACTGTTTTTT
TRBD1 TRBJ2-5 . TRBV5-1 CASSSGQGQETQYF TGCGCCAGCAGCTCAGGACAGGGACAAGAGACCCAGTACTTC
TRBD1 TRBJ2-3 . TRBV10-3 CAISESTIGTGMDTQYF TGTGCCATCAGTGAGTCGACTATTGGGACAGGGATGGATACGCAGTATTTT
TRBD2 TRBJ2-2 . TRBV14 CASSQVLSGLGVLGELFF TGTGCCAGCAGCCAAGTACTATCGGGACTAGGGGTTCTCGGGGAGCTGTTTTTT
. TRBJ2-7 few TRBV28 CASSPLAGSEQYF TGTGCCAGCAGTCCCCTGGCGGGTAGCGAGCAGTACTTC
. TRBJ2-3 . TRBV9 CASSVGGAALDTQYF TGTGCCAGCAGCGTAGGGGGAGCGGCGCTAGATACGCAGTATTTT
. TRBJ2-5 . TRBV19 CASRSGAAQETQYF TGTGCCAGTCGATCTGGGGCAGCGCAAGAGACCCAGTACTTC
. TRBJ1-1 . TRBV6-1 CASSAGPLAFF TGTGCCAGCAGTGCAGGGCCCTTGGCTTTCTTT
. TRBJ1-4 . TRBV27 CASSFSVSETNEKLFF TGTGCCAGCAGTTTCAGTGTGAGCGAGACTAATGAAAAACTGTTTTTT
. TRBJ1-1 . TRBV29-1 CSVVRGGTEAFF TGCAGCGTTGTCCGGGGGGGGACTGAAGCTTTCTTT
. TRBJ2-1 medium-sized TRBV7-8 CASSPRGAGESYNEQFF TGTGCCAGCAGCCCCCGGGGGGCAGGGGAGTCCTACAATGAGCAGTTCTTC
. TRBJ2-4 . TRBV27 CASGPGPHIQYF TGTGCCAGCGGTCCGGGACCACACATTCAGTACTTC
TRBD1 TRBJ2-1 few TRBV29-1 CSTADRGHEQFF TGCAGCACCGCCGACAGGGGTCATGAGCAGTTCTTC
. TRBJ2-1 . TRBV29-1 CSVEGSRAANNEQFF TGCAGCGTTGAAGGATCCAGGGCCGCCAACAATGAGCAGTTCTTC
. TRBJ2-3 . TRBV27 CASSLVAGTDTQYF TGTGCCAGCAGTTTAGTGGCGGGCACAGATACGCAGTATTTT
. TRBJ2-2 . TRBV21-1 CASSRKTGDTGELFF TGTGCCAGCAGCCGGAAAACAGGGGACACCGGGGAGCTGTTTTTT
TRBD2 TRBJ2-3 . TRBV6-4 CASSDGLADTDTQYF TGTGCCAGCAGTGACGGCCTAGCGGACACAGATACGCAGTATTTT
TRBD1 TRBJ2-1 . TRBV5-7 CASSSPTGGVGNEQFF TGTGCCAGCAGCTCACCGACAGGGGGCGTAGGAAATGAGCAGTTCTTC
. TRBJ2-3 . TRBV30 CAWTSGGGRTDTQYF TGTGCCTGGACCTCGGGAGGGGGCCGTACAGATACGCAGTATTTT
TRBD1 TRBJ2-5 . TRBV4-3 CASRKEDRGQETQYF TGCGCCAGCAGGAAAGAAGACAGGGGTCAAGAGACCCAGTACTTC
. TRBJ2-6 medium-sized TRBV6-5 CASSQLGGANVLTF TGTGCCAGCAGCCAGTTGGGGGGGGCCAACGTCCTGACTTTC
. TRBJ1-6 . TRBV5-4 CASSSVGDSPLHF TGTGCCAGCAGCTCGGTGGGGGACTCACCCCTCCACTTT
TRBD2 TRBJ2-1 . TRBV5-8 CASSLVPAGEGGNEQFF TGTGCCAGCAGCTTGGTACCAGCGGGAGAAGGGGGAAATGAGCAGTTCTTC
. TRBJ1-1 . TRBV18 CASSDSRDTEAFF TGTGCCAGCTCAGACAGTAGGGACACTGAAGCTTTCTTT
. TRBJ1-1 . TRBV5-1 CASSSGTENTEAFF TGCGCCAGCAGCTCTGGGACGGAGAACACTGAAGCTTTCTTT
. TRBJ1-1 . TRBV27 CASSLAPVNTEAFF TGTGCCAGCAGTTTAGCGCCAGTGAACACTGAAGCTTTCTTT
. TRBJ1-1 . TRBV7-9 CASSLMNTEAFF TGTGCCAGCAGCTTGATGAACACTGAAGCTTTCTTT
. TRBJ1-5 once TRBV11-2 CASSLNQPQHF TGTGCCAGCAGCCTCAATCAGCCCCAGCATTTT
TRBD2 TRBJ2-1 . TRBV7-6 CASSSPPGGEQFF TGTGCCAGCAGCTCACCACCGGGGGGGGAGCAGTTCTTC
TRBD1 TRBJ2-1 . TRBV28 CASSYRGYEQFF TGTGCCAGCAGTTACAGGGGGTACGAGCAGTTCTTC